The present entry profiles one T cell receptor beta chain with its context. No cognate antigen has been identified for it. Base qualities are not provided; no much larger clone lies one nucleotide away. From a lookup of the germline V gene, CDR1 and CDR2 are ENHRY and SYGVKD. The CDR3 goes from the cysteine to the phenylalanine over 14 residues. Just the 42-base CDR3 DNA is kept, in frame starting at base 1. Trimming takes 4 bases from V and 1 base from J, and the germline ends sit 9 bases apart. Receptors were amplified or captured by 5' RACE. Sequenced on an Illumina HiSeq 2000. Template switching introduced a universal primer binding site; the final cDNA contained a unique molecular identifier, enabling accurate counting of TCR cDNA molecules. First-strand cDNA for TCR alpha and beta chains was synthesized from specific primers in the conserved constant-segment region. To control for contamination, every cDNA library was double barcoded, receiving both a SMART-Mk sample barcode and Illumina barcodes. TruSeq adapter sequences and Illumina sample barcodes were added in two successive PCR steps. TCR alpha and beta cDNA libraries were sequenced on the Illumina HiSeq platform with custom primers. For the original study's pipeline: MiGEC processed the raw reads to extract unique molecular identifiers, while MiXCR was used to determine the CDR3 positions. Recombination models were inferred per individual with the repgenHMM and IGoR tools using an EM algorithm. The analysis of shared clonotypes was done with the tcR package in R, with sharing normalized by the product of cloneset sizes. To study raw recombination free of thymic and clonal selection effects, out-of-frame nonproductive sequences were analyzed. TCRdb reprocessed the public reads (quality trimming at Q25 with fastp, clone calling with MiXCR) and kept in-frame beta chains. Each record represents a unique CDR3 protein, reported with the most common genes and DNA among its rows. TCRdb's processing, not the authors', yielded these V and J calls. Recorded for this sample are approximately 1.8 million distinct CDR3 sequences; around a third of them occurred a single time. Together, the top ten hold under 0.35% of the sample.

This entry is derived from a study of identical twins listed by TCRdb under 2016. Some background on the complete study: To test whether fetal clonotypes persist, the study used deep sequencing on TCR alpha and beta repertoires from monozygotic twins, unrelated adults of various ages, and cord blood. Replicate twin experiments were performed at different times using different library preparation protocols to rule out contamination.

General study outcomes and caveats: Recombination models systematically underestimated out-of-frame TCR alpha sharing in monozygotic twins but agreed with sharing between unrelated individuals. Fewer insertions were carried by abundant cord blood beta clonotypes; a weaker similar trend was observed in young adult naive repertoires, while no such trend was observed in memory repertoires. Conclusions relied on cross-sectional statistical analysis, since the same donors could not be followed over many years. In beta out-of-frame sequences, excess twin sharing was weaker, because having fewer shared sequences lowered the signal-to-noise ratio. Zero-insertion analyses could be partly confounded by invariant T cells such as MAIT and iNKT, though diverse VJ usage argued against such confounding for most clonotypes. Out-of-frame TCR alpha sequences shared between twins showed an excess of low generation-probability sequences compared with coincidental sharing between unrelated individuals.

Every donor was a healthy Caucasian. The sequenced sample consisted of cord blood. The sequence is built from TRBV10-3 and TRBJ2-3; too little of a D gene remains to name it. This TCR was sampled from a newborn girl in good health. The CDR3 corresponds to CAISVGLRTDTQYF. The DNA reads TGTGCCATCAGTGTTGGCCTACGCACAGATACGCAGTATTTT.